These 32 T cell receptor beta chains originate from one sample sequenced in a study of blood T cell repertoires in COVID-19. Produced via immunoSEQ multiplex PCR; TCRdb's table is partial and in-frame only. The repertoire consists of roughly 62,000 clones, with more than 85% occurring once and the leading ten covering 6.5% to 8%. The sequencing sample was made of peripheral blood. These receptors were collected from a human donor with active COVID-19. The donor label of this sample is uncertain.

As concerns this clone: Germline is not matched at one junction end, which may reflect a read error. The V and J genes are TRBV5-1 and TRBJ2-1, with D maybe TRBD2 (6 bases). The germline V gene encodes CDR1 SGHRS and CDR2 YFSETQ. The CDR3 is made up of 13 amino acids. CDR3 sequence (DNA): TGCGCCAGCAGCCGGGACGGGGGACTGGATGAGCTCTTC. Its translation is CASSRDGGLDELF. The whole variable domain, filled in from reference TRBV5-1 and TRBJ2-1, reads KAGVTQTPRYLIKTRGQQVTLSCSPISGHRSVSWYQQTPGQGLQFLFEYFSETQRNKGNFPGRFSGRQFSNSRSEMNVSTLELGDSALYLCASSRDGGLDELFGPGTRLTVL.

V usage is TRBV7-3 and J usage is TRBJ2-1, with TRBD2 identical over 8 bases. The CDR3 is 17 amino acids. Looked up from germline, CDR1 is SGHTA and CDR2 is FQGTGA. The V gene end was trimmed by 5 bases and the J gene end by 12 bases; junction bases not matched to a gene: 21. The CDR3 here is CASSVDPTSGSFGRQFF. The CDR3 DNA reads TGTGCCAGCAGCGTAGATCCTACTAGCGGTTCCTTCGGGCGGCAGTTCTTC.

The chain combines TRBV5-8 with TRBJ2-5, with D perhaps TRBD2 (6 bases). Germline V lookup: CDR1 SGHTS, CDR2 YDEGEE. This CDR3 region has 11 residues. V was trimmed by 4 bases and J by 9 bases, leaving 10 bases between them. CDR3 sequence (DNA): TGTGCCAGCAGCGCCCGCGGGGCCCAGTACTTC. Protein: CASSARGAQYF.

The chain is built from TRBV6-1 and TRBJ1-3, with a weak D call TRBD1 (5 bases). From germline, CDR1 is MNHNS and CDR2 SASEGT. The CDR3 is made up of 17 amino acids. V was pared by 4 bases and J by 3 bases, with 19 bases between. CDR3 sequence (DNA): TGTGCCAGCAGTGGAAGCTTCAGGGTATTGAGTGGAAACACCATATATTTT. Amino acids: CASSGSFRVLSGNTIYF.

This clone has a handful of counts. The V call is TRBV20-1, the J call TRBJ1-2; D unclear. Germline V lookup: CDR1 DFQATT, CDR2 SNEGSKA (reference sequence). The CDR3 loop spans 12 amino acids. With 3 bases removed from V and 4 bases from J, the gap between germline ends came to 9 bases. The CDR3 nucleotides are TGCAGTGCTAGTCTGAGATTCTATGGCTACACCTTC. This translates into CSASLRFYGYTF.

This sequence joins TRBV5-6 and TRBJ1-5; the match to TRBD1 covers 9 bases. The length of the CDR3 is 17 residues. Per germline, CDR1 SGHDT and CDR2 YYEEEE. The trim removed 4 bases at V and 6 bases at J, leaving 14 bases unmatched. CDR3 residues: CASSPGGGQGLSQPQHF. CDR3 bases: TGTGCCAGCAGCCCGGGGGGGGGACAGGGTCTTTCTCAGCCCCAGCATTTT.

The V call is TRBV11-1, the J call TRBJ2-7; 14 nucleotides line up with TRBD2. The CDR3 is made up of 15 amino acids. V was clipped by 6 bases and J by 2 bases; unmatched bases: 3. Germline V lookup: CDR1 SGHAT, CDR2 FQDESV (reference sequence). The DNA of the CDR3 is TGTGCCAGCAGTTGGACTAGCGGGGGGCCCTACGAGCAGTACTTC. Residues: CASSWTSGGPYEQYF.

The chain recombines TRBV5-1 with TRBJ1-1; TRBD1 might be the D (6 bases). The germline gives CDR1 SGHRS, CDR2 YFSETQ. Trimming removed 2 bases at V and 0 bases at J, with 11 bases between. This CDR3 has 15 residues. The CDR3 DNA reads TGCGCCAGCAGCTTAGAGGACAGCATGAACACTGAAGCTTTCTTT. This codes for CASSLEDSMNTEAFF. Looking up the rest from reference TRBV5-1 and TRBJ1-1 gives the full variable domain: KAGVTQTPRYLIKTRGQQVTLSCSPISGHRSVSWYQQTPGQGLQFLFEYFSETQRNKGNFPGRFSGRQFSNSRSEMNVSTLELGDSALYLCASSLEDSMNTEAFFGQGTRLTVV.

The CDR3 loop is CATSEVGQTGNNEQFF. CDR3 nucleotide sequence: TGTGCCACCAGTGAGGTGGGCCAAACGGGAAACAATGAGCAGTTCTTC. This rearrangement joins TRBV24-1 to TRBJ2-1, with D possibly TRBD2 on 5 matching bases. The CDR3 is made up of 16 amino acids. Germline V gene lookup returns CDR1 KGHDR and CDR2 SFDVKD. V gave up 4 bases and J gave up 5 bases, with 17 bases separating them.

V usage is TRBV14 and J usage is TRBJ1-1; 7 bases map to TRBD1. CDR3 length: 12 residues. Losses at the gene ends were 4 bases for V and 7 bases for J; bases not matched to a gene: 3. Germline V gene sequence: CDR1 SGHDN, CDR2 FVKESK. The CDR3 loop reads CASSRQGFEAFF. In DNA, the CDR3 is TGTGCCAGCAGCCGACAGGGATTTGAAGCTTTCTTT. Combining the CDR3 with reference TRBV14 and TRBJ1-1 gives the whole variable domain EAGVTQFPSHSVIEKGQTVTLRCDPISGHDNLYWYRRVMGKEIKFLLHFVKESKQDESGMPNNRFLAERTGGTYSTLKVQPAELEDSGVYFCASSRQGFEAFFGQGTRLTVV.

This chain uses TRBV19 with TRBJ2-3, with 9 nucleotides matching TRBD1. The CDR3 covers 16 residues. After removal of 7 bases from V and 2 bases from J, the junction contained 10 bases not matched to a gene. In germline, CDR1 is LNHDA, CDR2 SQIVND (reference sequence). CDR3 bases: TGTGCCAGTACCCCGGGACAGGGAGGATCCACAGATACGCAGTATTTT. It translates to CASTPGQGGSTDTQYF.

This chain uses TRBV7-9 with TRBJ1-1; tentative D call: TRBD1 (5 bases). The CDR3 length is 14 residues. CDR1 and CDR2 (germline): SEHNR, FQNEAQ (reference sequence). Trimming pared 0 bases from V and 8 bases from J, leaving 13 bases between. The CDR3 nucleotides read TGTGCCAGCAGCTTAGCAGGAAGGGGCCTGGAAGCTTTCTTT. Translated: CASSLAGRGLEAFF. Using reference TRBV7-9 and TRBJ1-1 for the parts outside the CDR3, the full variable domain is DTGVSQNPRHKITKRGQNVTFRCDPISEHNRLYWYRQTLGQGPEFLTYFQNEAQLEKSRLLSDRFSAERPKGSFSTLEIQRTEQGDSAMYLCASSLAGRGLEAFFGQGTRLTVV.

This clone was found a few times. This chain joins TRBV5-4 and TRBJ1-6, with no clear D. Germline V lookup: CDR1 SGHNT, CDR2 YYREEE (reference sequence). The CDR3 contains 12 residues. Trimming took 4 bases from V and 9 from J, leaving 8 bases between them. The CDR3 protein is CASSAGLSPLHF. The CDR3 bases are TGTGCCAGCAGCGCCGGACTTTCACCCCTCCACTTT.

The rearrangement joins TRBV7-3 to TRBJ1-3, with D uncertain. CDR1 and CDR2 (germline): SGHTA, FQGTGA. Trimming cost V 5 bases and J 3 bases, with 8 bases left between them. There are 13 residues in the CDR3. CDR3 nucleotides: TGTGCCAGCAGCGTCTACAGTGGAAACACCATATATTTT. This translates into CASSVYSGNTIYF.

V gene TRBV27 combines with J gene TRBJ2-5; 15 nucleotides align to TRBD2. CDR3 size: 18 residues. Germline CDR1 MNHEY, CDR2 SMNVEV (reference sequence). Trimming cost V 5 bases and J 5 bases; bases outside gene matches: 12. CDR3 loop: CASSPSRTSGGARETQYF. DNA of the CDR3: TGTGCCAGCAGTCCCTCCCGGACTAGCGGGGGGGCCAGGGAGACCCAGTACTTC.

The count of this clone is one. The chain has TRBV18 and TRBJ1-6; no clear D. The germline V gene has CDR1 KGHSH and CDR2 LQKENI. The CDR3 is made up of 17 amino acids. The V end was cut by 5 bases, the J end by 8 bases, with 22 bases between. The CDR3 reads CASSENQPRAFDSPLHF. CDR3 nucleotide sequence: TGTGCCAGCTCAGAGAACCAACCTCGAGCGTTTGATTCACCCCTCCACTTT.

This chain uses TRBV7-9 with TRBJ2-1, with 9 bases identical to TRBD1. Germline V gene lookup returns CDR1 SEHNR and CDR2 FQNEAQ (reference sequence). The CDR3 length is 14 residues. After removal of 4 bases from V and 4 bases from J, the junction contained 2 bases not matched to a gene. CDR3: CASSSQGAYNEQFF. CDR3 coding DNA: TGTGCCAGCAGCTCACAGGGGGCTTACAATGAGCAGTTCTTC.

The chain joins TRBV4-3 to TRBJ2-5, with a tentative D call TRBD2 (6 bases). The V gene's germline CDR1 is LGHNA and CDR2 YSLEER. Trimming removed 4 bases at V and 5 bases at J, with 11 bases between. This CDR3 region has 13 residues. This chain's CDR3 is CASSLKGGETQYF. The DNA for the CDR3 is TGCGCCAGCAGCCTTAAAGGAGGGGAGACCCAGTACTTC.

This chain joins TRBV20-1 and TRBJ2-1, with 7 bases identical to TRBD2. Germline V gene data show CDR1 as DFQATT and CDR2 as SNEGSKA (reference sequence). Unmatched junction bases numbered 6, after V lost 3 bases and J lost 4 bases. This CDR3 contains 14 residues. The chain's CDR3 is CSASPAGVYNEQFF. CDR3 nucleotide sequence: TGCAGTGCTAGTCCCGCGGGAGTTTACAATGAGCAGTTCTTC.

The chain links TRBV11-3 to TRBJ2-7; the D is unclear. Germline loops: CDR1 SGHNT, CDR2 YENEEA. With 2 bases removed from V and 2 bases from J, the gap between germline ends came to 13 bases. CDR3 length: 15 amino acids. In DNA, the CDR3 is TGTGCCAGCAGCTTAATTCCGCGGAACCCCTACGAGCAGTACTTC. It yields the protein CASSLIPRNPYEQYF.

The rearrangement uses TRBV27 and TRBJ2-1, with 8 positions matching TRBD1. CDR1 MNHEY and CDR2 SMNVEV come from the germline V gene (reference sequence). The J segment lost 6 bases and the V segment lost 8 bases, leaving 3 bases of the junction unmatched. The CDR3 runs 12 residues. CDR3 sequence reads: CASRDRTNEQFF. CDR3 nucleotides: TGTGCCAGCCGGGACAGGACCAATGAGCAGTTCTTC.

The CDR3 protein is CASSPTGTAPNSPLHF. CDR3 in DNA: TGTGCCAGCAGCCCAACCGGGACAGCCCCGAATTCACCCCTCCACTTT. This chain links TRBV9 with TRBJ1-6, with TRBD1 matching 7 bases. The length of the CDR3 is 16 residues. Per germline, CDR1 SGDLS and CDR2 YYNGEE. J was trimmed by 7 bases and V by 4 bases; bases with no gene match: 11.

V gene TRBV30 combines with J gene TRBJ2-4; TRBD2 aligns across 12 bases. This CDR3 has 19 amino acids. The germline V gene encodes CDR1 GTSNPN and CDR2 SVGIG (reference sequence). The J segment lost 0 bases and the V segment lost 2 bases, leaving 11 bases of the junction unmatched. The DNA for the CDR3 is TGTGCCTGGAGTACCGGGGGGACTAGCGGGTTACTAGCCAAAAACATTCAGTACTTC. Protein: CAWSTGGTSGLLAKNIQYF.

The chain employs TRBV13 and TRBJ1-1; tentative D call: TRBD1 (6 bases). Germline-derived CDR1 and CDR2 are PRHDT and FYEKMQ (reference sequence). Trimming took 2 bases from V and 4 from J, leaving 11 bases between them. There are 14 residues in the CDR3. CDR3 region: CASSLKPGVTEAFF. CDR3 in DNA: TGTGCCAGCAGCTTAAAACCAGGGGTCACTGAAGCTTTCTTT.

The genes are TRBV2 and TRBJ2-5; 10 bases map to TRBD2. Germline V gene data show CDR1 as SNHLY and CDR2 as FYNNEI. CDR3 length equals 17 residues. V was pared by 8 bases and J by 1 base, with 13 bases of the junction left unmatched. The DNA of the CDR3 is TGTGCCAGCGCGTCGGCTAGCGGGGGCCCCCTCCAAGAGACCCAGTACTTC. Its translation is CASASASGGPLQETQYF.

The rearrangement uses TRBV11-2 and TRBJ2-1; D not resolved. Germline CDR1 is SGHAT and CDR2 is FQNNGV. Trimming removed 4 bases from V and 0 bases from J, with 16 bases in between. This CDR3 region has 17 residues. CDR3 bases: TGTGCCAGCAGCTACCCTGGCTTCTGGAGCTCCTACAATGAGCAGTTCTTC. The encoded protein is CASSYPGFWSSYNEQFF.

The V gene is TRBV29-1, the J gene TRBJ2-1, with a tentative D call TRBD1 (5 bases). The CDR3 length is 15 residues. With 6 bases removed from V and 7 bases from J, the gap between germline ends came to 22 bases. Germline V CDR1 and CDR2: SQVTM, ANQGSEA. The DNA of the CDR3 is TGCAGCGTCGCAACCAGACAGACCCCCTGGAATGAGCAGTTCTTC. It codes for CSVATRQTPWNEQFF.

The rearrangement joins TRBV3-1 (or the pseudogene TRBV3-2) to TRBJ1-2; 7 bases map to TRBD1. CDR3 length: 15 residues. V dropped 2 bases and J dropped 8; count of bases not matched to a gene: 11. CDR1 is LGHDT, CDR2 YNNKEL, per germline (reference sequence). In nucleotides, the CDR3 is TGTGCCAGCAGCCAAACCCAGGGGGGTGAGTTGGGCTACACCTTC. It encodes CASSQTQGGELGYTF.

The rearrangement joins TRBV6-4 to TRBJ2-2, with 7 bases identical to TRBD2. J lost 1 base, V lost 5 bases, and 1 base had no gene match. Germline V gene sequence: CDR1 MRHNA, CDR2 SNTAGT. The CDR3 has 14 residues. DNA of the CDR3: TGTGCCAGCAGTCCGGGGGGGAACACCGGGGAGCTGTTTTTT. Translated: CASSPGGNTGELFF.

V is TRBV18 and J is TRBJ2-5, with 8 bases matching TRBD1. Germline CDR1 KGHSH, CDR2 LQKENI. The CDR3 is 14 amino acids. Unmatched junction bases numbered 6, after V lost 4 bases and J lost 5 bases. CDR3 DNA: TGTGCCAGCTCACAGGGACAGGCTGGGGAGACCCAGTACTTC. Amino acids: CASSQGQAGETQYF.

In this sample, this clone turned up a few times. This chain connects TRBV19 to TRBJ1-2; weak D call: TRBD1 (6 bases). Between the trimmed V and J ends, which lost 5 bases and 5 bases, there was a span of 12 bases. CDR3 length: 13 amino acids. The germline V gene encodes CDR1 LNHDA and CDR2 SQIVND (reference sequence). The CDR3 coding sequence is TGTGCCAGTAGTCGCCAGGGGTGGTATGGCTACACCTTC. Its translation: CASSRQGWYGYTF.

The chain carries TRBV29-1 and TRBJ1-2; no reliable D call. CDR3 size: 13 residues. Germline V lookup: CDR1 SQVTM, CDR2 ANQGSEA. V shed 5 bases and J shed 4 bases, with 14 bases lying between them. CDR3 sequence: CSVFLVTTYGYTF. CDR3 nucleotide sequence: TGCAGCGTTTTTCTAGTTACGACCTATGGCTACACCTTC.